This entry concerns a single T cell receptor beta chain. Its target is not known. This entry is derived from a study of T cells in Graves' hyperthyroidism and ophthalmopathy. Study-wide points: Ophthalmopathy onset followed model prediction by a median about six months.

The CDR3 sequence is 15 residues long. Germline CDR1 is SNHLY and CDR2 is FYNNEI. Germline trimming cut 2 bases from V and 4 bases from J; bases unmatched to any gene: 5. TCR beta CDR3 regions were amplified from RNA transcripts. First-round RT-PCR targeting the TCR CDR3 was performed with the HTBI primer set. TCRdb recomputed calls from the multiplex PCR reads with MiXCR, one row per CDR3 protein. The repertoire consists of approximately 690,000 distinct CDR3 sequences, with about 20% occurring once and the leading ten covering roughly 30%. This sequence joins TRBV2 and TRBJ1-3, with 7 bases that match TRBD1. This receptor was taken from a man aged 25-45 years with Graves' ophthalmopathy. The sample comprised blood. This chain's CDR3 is CASSELRDRGNTIYF. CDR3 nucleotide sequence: TGTGCCAGCAGTGAACTCCGGGACAGAGGAAACACCATATATTTT.